This TCR beta chain was recorded in a study of Ad26.COV2.S vaccination and SARS-CoV-2 variants. For the study at large: Ad26.COV2.S, an intramuscular injection, was given once or twice 56 days apart.

With respect to this clone: Antigen specificity is unknown.

Assay used: immunoSEQ multiplex PCR; TCRdb lists only in-frame clones, some missing. This table holds about 680,000 clones, around 90% found once. Study outcomes and limitations: Analytic work on TCR breadth and depth might have understated the full extent of total T cell responses.

Treatment defined: 15 to 20 received Ad26.COV2.S at low or high dose, single or two shots; about 5 received placebo; per-sample allocation not given. Samples analyzed were those drawn on day 63 after the first vaccine or placebo injection. Germline CDR1 LNHDA, CDR2 SQIVND (reference sequence). The CDR3 is 14 residues long. V lost 4 bases and J lost 6, with 12 bases in between. The rearrangement uses TRBV19 and TRBJ2-2, with unresolved D. The source was peripheral blood, collected in a trial of Ad26.COV2.S vaccine versus placebo. The sequence was obtained from a person between 18 and 65 years old who received the Ad26.COV2.S COVID-19 vaccine or a placebo. The CDR3 region is CASSTGPVAGELFF. For the CDR3, the DNA is TGTGCCAGTAGTACGGGCCCGGTTGCCGGGGAGCTGTTTTTT. The variable domain in full, with the rest retrieved from reference TRBV19 and TRBJ2-2, is DGGITQSPKYLFRKEGQNVTLSCEQNLNHDAMYWYRQDPGQGLRLIYYSQIVNDFQKGDIAEGYSVSREKKESFPLTVTSAQKNPTAFYLCASSTGPVAGELFFGEGSRLTVL.